This is a list of T cell receptor beta chains from one sample in a study of blood T cell repertoires in COVID-19. Clones were read by immunoSEQ multiplex PCR, and TCRdb kept only the in-frame ones, dropping some. In the table there are around 320,000 clones, 75% to 85% of which are singletons. The source material was peripheral blood. The source is a human donor in a cohort sampled during active COVID-19. Each CDR3 is given with its conserved first and last residue. The D gene is left open where the match is weak. The size of a clone is reported for some rows only, either as once, few or many, or as a class for expanded clones.

.	TRBV30	.	TRBJ2-4	TGTGCCTGGAGTTGGGAGAGGAACATTCAGTACTTC	CAWSWERNIQYF
TRBD1	TRBV10-3	.	TRBJ1-1	TGTGCCATCAAACCCGGGACAGGGAGTCCTGAAGCTTTCTTT	CAIKPGTGSPEAFF
.	TRBV25-1	.	TRBJ2-3	TGTGCCAGCAACGGAGGGGAACCTAGCACAGATACGCAGTATTTT	CASNGGEPSTDTQYF
TRBD1	TRBV5-5	.	TRBJ1-5	TGTGCCAGCAGCTTAACAGGGGGCGATCAGCCCCAGCATTTT	CASSLTGGDQPQHF
.	TRBV2	.	TRBJ1-4	TGTGCCAGCCAAACCCGACAGTCAACTAATGAAAAACTGTTTTTT	CASQTRQSTNEKLFF
TRBD2	TRBV29-1	.	TRBJ2-1	TGCAGCGTTGCGGGGGGGCCGTACAATGAGCAGTTCTTC	CSVAGGPYNEQFF
TRBD1	TRBV3-1/TRBV3-2	.	TRBJ1-2	TGTGCCAGCAGCCCCAGGGGGCCACATGGCTACACCTTC	CASSPRGPHGYTF
.	TRBV30	.	TRBJ2-7	TGTGCCTGGAGCTTGGGAGCGAATAGCTACGAGCAGTACTTC	CAWSLGANSYEQYF
.	TRBV5-8	.	TRBJ1-5	TGTGCCAGCGGACCCTATACGACAGTTCCCAATCAGCCCCAGCATTTT	CASGPYTTVPNQPQHF
.	TRBV4-2	.	TRBJ1-3	TGTGCCAGCAGCTACAAGGACAGCCGCTCTGGAAACACCATATATTTT	CASSYKDSRSGNTIYF
.	TRBV28	.	TRBJ1-2	TGTGCCAGCAGTTCTACAGGGCTAGACGATAACGACTATGGCTACACCTTC	CASSSTGLDDNDYGYTF
.	TRBV7-9	.	TRBJ1-1	TGTGCCAGCAGTTTAGAGGGGAGGTGGGCTTTCTTT	CASSLEGRWAFF
.	TRBV10-3	once	TRBJ2-7	TGTGCCATCAGTGAGACAGGATTCTACGAGCAGTACTTC	CAISETGFYEQYF
.	TRBV19	.	TRBJ2-7	TGTGCCAGTAGTTCAGAGGGGGGGCGCTTTACCTACGAGCAGTACTTC	CASSSEGGRFTYEQYF
.	TRBV6-5	.	TRBJ1-1	TGTGCCAGCAGGATAACCTGGTCAGGGGAACCTGAAGCTTTCTTT	CASRITWSGEPEAFF
TRBD2	TRBV19	few	TRBJ2-5	TGTGCCAGTAGTAAAGGACTAGCGGGGTTACAAGAGACCCAGTACTTC	CASSKGLAGLQETQYF
TRBD1	TRBV18	.	TRBJ1-1	TGTGCCAGCTCACAAGCAGGGGGGACTGAAGCTTTCTTT	CASSQAGGTEAFF
TRBD2	TRBV6-5	.	TRBJ2-3	TGTGCCAGCCGAGGGATAGCGGGGGACACAGATACGCAGTATTTT	CASRGIAGDTDTQYF
TRBD1	TRBV14	once	TRBJ1-2	TGTGCCAGCAGCCCGCAGGGGGCCGTTAACTATGGCTACACCTTC	CASSPQGAVNYGYTF
.	TRBV11-1	.	TRBJ2-1	TGTGCCAGCAGCAACCGGGACATGACAAATGAGCAGTTCTTC	CASSNRDMTNEQFF
TRBD2	TRBV4-2	.	TRBJ2-1	TGTGCCAGCAGCCAAGTCGTCAAGGGCGGGGGGGGTTACAATGAGCAGTTCTTC	CASSQVVKGGGGYNEQFF
TRBD1	TRBV28	.	TRBJ1-5	TGTGCCAGCAGTCAAACAGGGGGAAAGCATCAGCCCCAGCATTTT	CASSQTGGKHQPQHF
.	TRBV5-1	.	TRBJ2-7	TGCGCCAGCAGCTTGACAGGGGGGGTTTACGAGCAGTACTTC	CASSLTGGVYEQYF
.	TRBV6-5	few	TRBJ1-2	TGTGCCAGCAGGATGGACAGCTTCTATGGCTACACCTTC	CASRMDSFYGYTF
TRBD1	TRBV13	.	TRBJ2-1	TGTGCCAGCAGCTTAGAGACAGGGGATAGCGATGAGCAGTTCTTC	CASSLETGDSDEQFF
TRBD1	TRBV2	.	TRBJ2-7	TGTGCCAGCAGTGAAGGATCAGCGACAGGGATCTACGAGCAGTACTTC	CASSEGSATGIYEQYF
.	TRBV18	.	TRBJ2-7	TGTGCCAGCTCACCCATCTACGAGCAGTACTTC	CASSPIYEQYF
.	TRBV5-8	.	TRBJ2-7	TGTGCCAGCAGTTTGGACAGAATTGGAGGCTACGAGCAGTACTTC	CASSLDRIGGYEQYF
.	TRBV5-4	.	TRBJ2-5	TGTGCCAGCAGCCCCCCGGGGGAGACCCAGTACTTC	CASSPPGETQYF
.	TRBV6-4	.	TRBJ2-2	TGTGCCAGCAGTGACAGGGGCACCGGGGAGCTGTTTTTT	CASSDRGTGELFF
.	TRBV9	.	TRBJ2-1	TGTGCCAGCAGCGTAAGCAGCGCTCCCTACAATGAGCAGTTCTTC	CASSVSSAPYNEQFF
.	TRBV19	many	TRBJ1-3	TGTGCCAGTAGTTCCGGGACTTTCTCTGGAAACACCATATATTTT	CASSSGTFSGNTIYF
.	TRBV12-5	.	TRBJ2-7	TGTGCTAGTGGTTTGGTGGGACTCCTAGGTCCCCACGAGCAGTACTTC	CASGLVGLLGPHEQYF
.	TRBV5-6	.	TRBJ2-3	TGTGCCAGCAGCCTTCAACAGGGATCAGATACGCAGTATTTT	CASSLQQGSDTQYF
TRBD2	TRBV7-8	.	TRBJ2-7	TGTGCCAGCAGCCCCGCCGTTGTAGCGGGGAGCTCCTACGAGCAGTACTTC	CASSPAVVAGSSYEQYF
TRBD1	TRBV5-1	.	TRBJ2-1	TGCGCCAGCAGCGGGACAGGGGGCGAAGCTATTGAGCAGTTCTTC	CASSGTGGEAIEQFF
.	TRBV18	.	TRBJ2-7	TGTGCCAGCTCAACTAACGGTGACAGAGACTACGAGCAGTACTTC	CASSTNGDRDYEQYF
.	TRBV7-9	.	TRBJ1-1	TGTGCCAGCAGCTTAGGGGGCGGGGCTGACACTGAAGCTTTCTTT	CASSLGGGADTEAFF
TRBD1	TRBV19	few	TRBJ1-2	TGTGCCAGTAGTGGACAGGGAATAGGCTACACCTTC	CASSGQGIGYTF
.	TRBV14	few	TRBJ2-3	TGTGCCAGCAGCCAGGATCCCGCGGGCACTAGCACAGATACGCAGTATTTT	CASSQDPAGTSTDTQYF
.	TRBV24-1	.	TRBJ2-2	TGTGCCACAGGGGAGGGGGCGAACACCGGGGAGCTGTTTTTT	CATGEGANTGELFF
.	TRBV10-3	once	TRBJ1-5	TGTGCCATCAGTGAGATAGGGGGTGGGCGTCAGCCCCAGCATTTT	CAISEIGGGRQPQHF
.	TRBV6-5	few	TRBJ1-2	TGTGCCAGCAGTTACGTGGCAGGATCAGATGGCTACACCTTC	CASSYVAGSDGYTF
TRBD1	TRBV15	once	TRBJ2-7	TGTGCCACCAGCAGAGAACAGGGGGTCTCCTACGAGCAGTACTTC	CATSREQGVSYEQYF
.	TRBV7-3	.	TRBJ2-1	TGTGCCAGCAGCGAATCGGCGGGTTTCTCCGAGCAGTTCTTC	CASSESAGFSEQFF